Each of the 6 T cell receptor beta chains below was sequenced from the same sample in a study of shared clonotypes between healthy human individuals (TCRdb year 2020). Library creation used the immunoSEQ multiplex PCR assay. In its TCRdb copy, this immuneACCESS table keeps in-frame sequences only and misses some clones. Where compared with another copy, unresolved V genes explain less than half of these, and the others have no known cause. The sample table holds about 1.5 million clones, of which roughly 95% were seen once. The ten largest make up 1.2% of the sample. The sequencing sample was made of naive CD4+ T cells sorted from blood. This specimen's cell subset or site label, interpreted: CD45RA+ positively selected. These receptors were obtained from a man aged 25-45 years in good health.

The CDR3 sequence: CASSPWQGPTYNEQFF. CDR3 nucleotides: TGTGCCAGTAGCCCTTGGCAGGGACCTACCTACAATGAGCAGTTCTTC. V and J are TRBV19 and TRBJ2-1; D possibly matches TRBD1 or TRBD2 (5 bases each). Per the germline V gene, CDR1 is LNHDA and CDR2 is SQIVND (reference sequence). V was pared by 6 bases and J by 2 bases, with 17 bases between. The CDR3 spans 16 residues.

The genes are TRBV5-8 and TRBJ1-5, with unresolved D. With 1 base removed from V and 5 bases from J, the gap between germline ends came to 10 bases. The CDR3 contains 14 residues. Per the germline V gene, CDR1 is SGHTS and CDR2 is YDEGEE. This CDR3 reads CASSLQAGYQPQHF. DNA for the CDR3: TGTGCCAGCAGCTTGCAGGCCGGATATCAGCCCCAGCATTTT.

This rearrangement joins TRBV28 to TRBJ1-1; D unresolved. The ends were cut back, 5 bases at V and 6 bases at J, with 13 bases in the middle. Germline assignment: CDR1 MDHEN and CDR2 SYDVKM. The CDR3 spans 13 residues. Here the CDR3 DNA reads TGTGCCAGCAGTCGGGTCCTAGCGGCTGAAGCTTTCTTT. Protein: CASSRVLAAEAFF.

The gene calls are TRBV5-6 and TRBJ2-7; D unresolved. This CDR3 is built from 14 residues. CDR1 and CDR2 from the germline V gene are SGHDT and YYEEEE. Trimming removed 6 bases at V and 2 bases at J, with 15 bases between. Here the CDR3 reads CASTDSGTTYEQYF. CDR3 nucleotides: TGTGCCAGCACCGATTCTGGCACAACCTACGAGCAGTACTTC.

This clone appeared a single time. CDR3: CASSPKGGVEQYF. CDR3 nucleotide sequence: TGTGCCAGCAGCCCGAAAGGCGGGGTCGAGCAGTACTTC. V usage is TRBV7-3 and J usage is TRBJ2-7, with TRBD2 as a possible D gene (6 bases). Germline CDR1 SGHTA, CDR2 FQGTGA. The CDR3 is 13 residues long. Trimming shortened V by 5 bases and J by 6 bases, and 14 bases separated the two germline ends.

V usage is TRBV2 and J usage is TRBJ2-7; D might be TRBD2 (5 bases). The CDR3 contains 14 residues. CDR1 and CDR2 (germline): SNHLY, FYNNEI. The V end lost 7 bases, the J end lost 3 bases, and 16 bases lay between the germline ends. The CDR3 DNA sequence: TGTGCCAGCACCGGACTCAACTCTTTCTACGAGCAGTACTTC. It specifies CASTGLNSFYEQYF.